This TCR beta chain comes out of a study of blood T cell repertoires in COVID-19. Study overall: Sample material is recorded as cDNA or gDNA derived from T cells, B-cell-depleted T cells, or PBMCs.

The V gene lost 0 bases and the J gene lost 4 bases, with 7 bases spanning the gap. CDR1 is SGDLS, CDR2 YYNGEE, per germline. The length of the CDR3 is 13 residues. Patients in Seattle were enrolled during active infection, then followed longitudinally. Original processing methods: Researchers report that nucleated cell counts were estimated from reference gene primer amplification. Profiled with immunoSEQ multiplex PCR; TCRdb holds only in-frame clones, not every one. The V and J calls and the clone size are those of that table, but D and trimming were determined from the DNA. The table includes approximately 280,000 clones, about four fifths detected once.

This sequence was found in a human donor with COVID-19, enrolled during active disease. The donor label of this sample is uncertain. The chain joins TRBV9 to TRBJ1-1, with D perhaps matching TRBD1 (5 bases). The source material was peripheral blood. CDR3 region: CASSVVRGTEAFF. The CDR3 DNA follows: TGTGCCAGCAGCGTAGTTAGGGGCACTGAAGCTTTCTTT.